This section outlines one TCR beta chain sequence together with its context. Its antigen remains unidentified. This entry is derived from a study of T cell responses to AZD1222 COVID-19 vaccine. Study background: The analysis combined second doses at about 4 or about 12 weeks.

Deletions cut 5 bases from V and 8 bases from J, with 10 bases between. In germline, CDR1 is MNHEY, CDR2 SVGEGT. The CDR3 is 12 amino acids. The method was immunoSEQ multiplex PCR; TCRdb's version includes in-frame clones alone and lacks a portion of them. Among 150,000 to 200,000 clones listed, 94% were seen once. Regarding the study as a whole: Breadth and depth of Spike-specific TCRs rose after two AZD1222 doses. The study sampled repertoires only after the peak T cell response. Clonal diversity may have been underestimated in mostly white British donors.

Sequenced here: peripheral blood, sampled on day 0 of AZD1222 vaccination. This clonotype originated in an adult in good health. V and J are TRBV6-2 or TRBV6-3 and TRBJ2-1; D remains ambiguous. The CDR3 DNA reads TGTGCCAGCAGTCCCGAGAGGTATGAGCAGTTCTTC. Translated, it gives CASSPERYEQFF.